The TCR beta chain under discussion was sequenced for a study of T cells in Graves' hyperthyroidism and ophthalmopathy. Study summary: Sampling of peripheral blood happened at initial diagnosis, prior to any treatment.

What was amplified from RNA transcripts were TCR beta CDR3 regions. With the HTBI primer set, the TCR CDR3 went through a first round of RT-PCR. TCRdb analysed the multiplex PCR reads with MiXCR anew, one entry per CDR3 protein. The table shows about 270,000 distinct CDR3 sequences, with 13% to 15% occurring only once. This CDR3 spans 12 amino acids. Per germline, CDR1 KGHSH and CDR2 LQKENI. V shed 6 bases and J shed 7 bases, with 13 bases lying between them. The blood was taken when hyperthyroidism was first diagnosed, before any ophthalmopathy symptoms showed up. Sequencing input: blood. The origin of this receptor is a woman aged 50 to 60 with Graves' hyperthyroidism that later progressed to Graves' ophthalmopathy. The chain links TRBV18 to TRBJ2-7; D not resolved. CDR3 nucleotide sequence: TGTGCCAGCTCTCCCACAATCGGTGAGCAGTACTTC. As protein: CASSPTIGEQYF.